This TCR beta chain emerged from a study of T cell changes during pregnancy in multiple sclerosis. V lost 3 bases, J lost 4 bases, and 5 bases stayed unmatched. The CDR3 runs to 14 residues. The germline V gene has CDR1 ENHRY and CDR2 SYGVKD. Profiling relied on immunoSEQ multiplex PCR, and the TCRdb table lists in-frame clones only, not all of them. Counted here are around 50,000 clones, about nine tenths occurring once; the ten biggest clones make up roughly 0.61%. The clonotype originates from a female donor in good health, enrolled as a control in a pregnancy study. V is TRBV10-3 and J is TRBJ1-1; TRBD1 matches 7 bases. The sequencing used CD4+ T cells from peripheral blood mononuclear cells, collected after pregnancy. CDR3 bases: TGTGCCATCAGTGATGGAGGGGGCCCCACTGAAGCTTTCTTT. Amino acids: CAISDGGGPTEAFF.